This T cell receptor (beta chain) stems from a study of blood T cell repertoires in COVID-19. CDR1 and CDR2 (germline): SGHNT, YENEEA. With 3 bases removed from V and 2 bases from J, the gap between germline ends came to 13 bases. There are 15 residues in the CDR3. The data were produced by immunoSEQ multiplex PCR, yet TCRdb's version contains in-frame clones alone and is incomplete. The table has around 78,000 clones, approximately 90% seen once. This TCR came from a man aged 50-59 years with active or convalescent COVID-19. Sequencing was performed on peripheral blood. The chain recombines TRBV11-3 with TRBJ2-5; possibly TRBD1 for D (6 bases). The CDR3: CASSFRQGKQETQYF. CDR3 in DNA: TGTGCCAGCAGCTTTCGGCAGGGGAAGCAAGAGACCCAGTACTTC.